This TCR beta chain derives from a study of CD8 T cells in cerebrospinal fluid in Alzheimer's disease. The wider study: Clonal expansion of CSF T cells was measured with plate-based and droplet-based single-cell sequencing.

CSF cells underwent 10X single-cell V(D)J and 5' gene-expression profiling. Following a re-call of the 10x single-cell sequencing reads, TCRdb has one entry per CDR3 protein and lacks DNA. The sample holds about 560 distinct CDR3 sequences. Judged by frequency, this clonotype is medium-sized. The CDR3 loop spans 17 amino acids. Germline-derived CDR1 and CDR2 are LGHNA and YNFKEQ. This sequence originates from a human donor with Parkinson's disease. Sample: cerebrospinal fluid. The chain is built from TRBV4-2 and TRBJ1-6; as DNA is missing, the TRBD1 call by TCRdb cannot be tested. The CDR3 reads CASSPGGWGGDNSPLHF.